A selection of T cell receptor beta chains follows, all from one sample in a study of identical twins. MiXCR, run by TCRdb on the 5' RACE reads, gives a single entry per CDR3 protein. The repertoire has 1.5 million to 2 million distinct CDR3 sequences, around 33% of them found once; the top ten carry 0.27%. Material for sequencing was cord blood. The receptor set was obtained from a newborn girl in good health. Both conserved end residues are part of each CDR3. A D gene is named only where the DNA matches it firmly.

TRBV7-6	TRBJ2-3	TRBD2	CASSVSGGGPDTQYF
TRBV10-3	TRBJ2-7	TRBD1	CAITGQPYEQYF
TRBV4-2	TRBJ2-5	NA	CASSQERGGLQETQYF
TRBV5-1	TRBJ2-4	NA	CASREGSGAKNIQYF
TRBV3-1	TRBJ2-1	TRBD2	CASSQQAGVDYNEQFF
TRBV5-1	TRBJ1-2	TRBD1	CASTTGGEGYGYTF
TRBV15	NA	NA	CATSRPLTGAYEQYF
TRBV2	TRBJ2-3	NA	CASSRARRHVDTQYF
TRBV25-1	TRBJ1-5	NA	CASSEAGWAGNQPQHF
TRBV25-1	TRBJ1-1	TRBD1	CASSESSQGGTEAFF
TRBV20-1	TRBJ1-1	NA	CSASVWTEAFF
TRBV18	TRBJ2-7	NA	CASSRAVHYEQYF
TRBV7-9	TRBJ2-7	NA	CASSLALFSPGSSYEQYF
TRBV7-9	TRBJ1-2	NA	CASRPRDTNYGYTF
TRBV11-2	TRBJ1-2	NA	CASSLDPGARGYTF
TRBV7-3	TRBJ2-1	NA	CASSSRSGTTTNEQFF